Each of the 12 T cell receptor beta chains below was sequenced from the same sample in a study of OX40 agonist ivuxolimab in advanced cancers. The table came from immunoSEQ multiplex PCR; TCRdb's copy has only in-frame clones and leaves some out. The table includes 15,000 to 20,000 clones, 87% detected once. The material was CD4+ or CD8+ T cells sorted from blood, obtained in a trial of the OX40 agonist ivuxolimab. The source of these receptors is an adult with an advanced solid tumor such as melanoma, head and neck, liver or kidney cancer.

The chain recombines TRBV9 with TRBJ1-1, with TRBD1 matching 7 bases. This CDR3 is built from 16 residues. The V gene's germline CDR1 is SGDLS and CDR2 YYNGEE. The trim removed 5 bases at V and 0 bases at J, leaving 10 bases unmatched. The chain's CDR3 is CASSGRGQGMNTEAFF. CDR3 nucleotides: TGTGCCAGCAGTGGTAGGGGGCAGGGCATGAACACTGAAGCTTTCTTT. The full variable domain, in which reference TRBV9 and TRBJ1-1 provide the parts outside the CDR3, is DSGVTQTPKHLITATGQRVTLRCSPRSGDLSVYWYQQSLDQGLQFLIQYYNGEERAKGNILERFSAQQFPDLHSELNLSSLELGDSALYFCASSGRGQGMNTEAFFGQGTRLTVV.

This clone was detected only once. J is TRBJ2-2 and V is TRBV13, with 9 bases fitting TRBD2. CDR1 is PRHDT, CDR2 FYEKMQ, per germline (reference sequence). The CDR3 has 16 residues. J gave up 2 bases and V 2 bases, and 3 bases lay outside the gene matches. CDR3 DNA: TGTGCCAGCAGCTTACGGACTAGCGAAAACACCGGGGAGCTGTTTTTT. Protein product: CASSLRTSENTGELFF.

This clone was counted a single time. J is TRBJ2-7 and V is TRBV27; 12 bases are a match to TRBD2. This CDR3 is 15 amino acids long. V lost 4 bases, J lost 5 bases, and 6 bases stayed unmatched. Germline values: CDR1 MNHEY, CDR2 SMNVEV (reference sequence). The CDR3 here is CASSSRTSGTDEQYF. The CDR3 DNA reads TGTGCCAGCAGTTCCCGGACTAGCGGGACCGACGAGCAGTACTTC.

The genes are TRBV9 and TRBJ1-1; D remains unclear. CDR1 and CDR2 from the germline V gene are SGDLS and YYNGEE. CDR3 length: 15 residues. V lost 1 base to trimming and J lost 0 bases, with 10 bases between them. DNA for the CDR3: TGTGCCAGCAGCGTAATGTCGGGAATGAACACTGAAGCTTTCTTT. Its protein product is CASSVMSGMNTEAFF.

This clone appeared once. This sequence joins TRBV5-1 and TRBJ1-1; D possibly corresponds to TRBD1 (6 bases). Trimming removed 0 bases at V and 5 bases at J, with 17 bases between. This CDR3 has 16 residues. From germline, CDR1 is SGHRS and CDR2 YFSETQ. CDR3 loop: CASSLGSTGSGTEAFF. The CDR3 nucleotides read TGCGCCAGCAGCTTGGGGTCGACAGGCTCGGGAACTGAAGCTTTCTTT.

CDR3 protein: CASSLGSGPYEQYF. The CDR3 nucleotides read TGTGCCAGCAGTTTGGGTAGCGGCCCCTACGAGCAGTACTTC. The V gene is TRBV28, the J gene TRBJ2-7; the D gene is possibly TRBD2 (6 bases). V shed 3 bases and J shed 2 bases, with 11 bases lying between them. This CDR3 spans 14 amino acids. Germline lookup yields CDR1 MDHEN and CDR2 SYDVKM.

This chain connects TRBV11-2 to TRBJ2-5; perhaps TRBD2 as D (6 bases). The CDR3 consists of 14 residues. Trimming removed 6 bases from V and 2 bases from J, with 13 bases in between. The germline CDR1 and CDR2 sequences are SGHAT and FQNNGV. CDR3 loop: CASSSPGLQETQYF. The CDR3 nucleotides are TGTGCCAGCAGTTCGCCGGGACTTCAAGAGACCCAGTACTTC.

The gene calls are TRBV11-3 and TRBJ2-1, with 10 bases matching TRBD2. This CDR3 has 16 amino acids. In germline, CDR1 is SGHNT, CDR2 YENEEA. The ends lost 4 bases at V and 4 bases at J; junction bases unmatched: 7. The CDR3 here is CASSSGLAEVYNEQFF. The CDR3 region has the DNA TGTGCCAGCAGCTCAGGACTAGCGGAGGTATACAATGAGCAGTTCTTC.

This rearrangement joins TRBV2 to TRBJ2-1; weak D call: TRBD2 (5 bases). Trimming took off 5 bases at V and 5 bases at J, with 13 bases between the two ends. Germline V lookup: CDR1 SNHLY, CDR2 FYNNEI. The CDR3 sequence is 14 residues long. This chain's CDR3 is CASSTDGINNEQFF. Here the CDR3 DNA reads TGTGCCAGCAGTACGGACGGGATCAACAATGAGCAGTTCTTC.

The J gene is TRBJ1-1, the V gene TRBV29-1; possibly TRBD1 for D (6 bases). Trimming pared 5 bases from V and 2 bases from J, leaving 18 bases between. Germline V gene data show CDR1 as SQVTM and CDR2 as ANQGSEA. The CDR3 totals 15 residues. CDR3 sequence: CSVYREGQSNTEAFF. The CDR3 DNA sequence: TGCAGCGTTTATAGAGAAGGACAGAGCAACACTGAAGCTTTCTTT.

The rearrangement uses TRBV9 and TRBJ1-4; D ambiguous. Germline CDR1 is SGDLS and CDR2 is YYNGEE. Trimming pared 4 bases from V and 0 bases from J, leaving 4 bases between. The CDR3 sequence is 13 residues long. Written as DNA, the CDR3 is TGTGCCAGCAGCCCCGCAACTAATGAAAAACTGTTTTTT. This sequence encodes CASSPATNEKLFF. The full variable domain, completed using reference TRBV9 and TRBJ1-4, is DSGVTQTPKHLITATGQRVTLRCSPRSGDLSVYWYQQSLDQGLQFLIQYYNGEERAKGNILERFSAQQFPDLHSELNLSSLELGDSALYFCASSPATNEKLFFGSGTQLSVL.

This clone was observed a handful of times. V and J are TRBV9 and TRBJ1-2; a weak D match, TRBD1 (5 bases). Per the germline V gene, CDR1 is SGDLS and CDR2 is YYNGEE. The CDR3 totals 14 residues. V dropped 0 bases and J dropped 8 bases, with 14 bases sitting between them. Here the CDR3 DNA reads TGTGCCAGCAGCGTAGCGGACACTCCTAGGGGCTACACCTTC. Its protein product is CASSVADTPRGYTF.